The clone carrying this TCR beta chain was seen only once. The antigen remains unidentified. This sample is drawn from a study of PD-1 blockade in classical Hodgkin lymphoma. Notes on the study in general: Exclusion removed patients who began nivolumab under 1 year after ASCT.

Per germline, CDR1 LNHDA and CDR2 SQIVND (reference sequence). There are 13 residues in the CDR3. V was shortened by 2 bases and J by 0 bases, with 4 bases between the two germline ends. Autologous stem cell transplantation was followed by relapse in every patient, and brentuximab vedotin exposure varied. Complete response, partial response or progressive disease constituted the best responses recorded. Sequencing was performed with immunoSEQ multiplex PCR; in TCRdb, only in-frame clones are kept and a portion is missing. The sample shows approximately 100,000 clones, 92% of them seen only once. The specimen comprised peripheral blood mononuclear cells (PBMCs), sampled at baseline. This clonotype originated in a human donor with classical Hodgkin lymphoma. V gene TRBV19 combines with J gene TRBJ1-1; D gene uncertain. The CDR3 DNA reads TGTGCCAGTAGTATAACCCTGAACACTGAAGCTTTCTTT. Translated, it gives CASSITLNTEAFF.